The present entry profiles one TCR beta chain with its context. This sample was taken from a study of shared clonotypes between healthy human individuals. About the study: The study used three CD4 naive, three CD4 memory, two CD8 naive and one CD8 memory plate per donor.

The assay was immunoSEQ multiplex PCR, and TCRdb's table has in-frame clones only and misses some. The sample shows 1,400,000 or so clones, less than 99% of them seen only once. All of the donors resided in Nashville, Tennessee, and each was a Caucasian adult. Sequenced: naive CD4+ T cells sorted from blood. Sample subset: CD45RA+ positively selected. The sequence derives from a man younger than 45 in good health.

This CDR3 is CASSSTYSNQPQHF. CDR3 coding DNA: TGTGCCAGCAGCTCGACTTATAGCAATCAGCCCCAGCATTTT. J is TRBJ1-5 and V is TRBV7-6; no clear D gene. The V end was cut by 4 bases, the J end by 0 bases, with 7 bases between. CDR3 length: 14 residues. CDR1 is SGHVS and CDR2 is FNYEAQ in the germline V gene.